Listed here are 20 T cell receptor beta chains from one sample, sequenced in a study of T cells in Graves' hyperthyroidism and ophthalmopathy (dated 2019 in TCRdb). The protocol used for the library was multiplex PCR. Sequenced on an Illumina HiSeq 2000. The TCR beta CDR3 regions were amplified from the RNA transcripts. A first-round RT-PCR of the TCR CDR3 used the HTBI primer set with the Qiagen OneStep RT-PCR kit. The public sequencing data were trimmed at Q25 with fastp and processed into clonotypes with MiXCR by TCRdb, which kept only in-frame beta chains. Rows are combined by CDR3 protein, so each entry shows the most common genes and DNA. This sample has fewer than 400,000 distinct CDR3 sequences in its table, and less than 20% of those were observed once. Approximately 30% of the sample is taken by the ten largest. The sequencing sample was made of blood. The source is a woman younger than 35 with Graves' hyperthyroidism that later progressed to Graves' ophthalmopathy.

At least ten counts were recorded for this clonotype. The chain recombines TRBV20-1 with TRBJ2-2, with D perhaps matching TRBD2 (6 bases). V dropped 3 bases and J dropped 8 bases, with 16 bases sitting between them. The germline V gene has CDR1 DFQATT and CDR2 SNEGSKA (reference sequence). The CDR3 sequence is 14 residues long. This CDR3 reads CSASPGGGRGELFF. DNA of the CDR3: TGCAGTGCTAGCCCCGGGGGAGGCAGGGGGGAGCTGTTTTTT.

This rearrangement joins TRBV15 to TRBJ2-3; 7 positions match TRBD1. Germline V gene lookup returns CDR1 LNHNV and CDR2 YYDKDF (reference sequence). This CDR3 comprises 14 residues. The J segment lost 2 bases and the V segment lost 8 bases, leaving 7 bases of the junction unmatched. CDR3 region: CATLDRRNTDTQYF. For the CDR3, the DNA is TGTGCCACCCTGGACAGGAGAAACACAGATACGCAGTATTTT.

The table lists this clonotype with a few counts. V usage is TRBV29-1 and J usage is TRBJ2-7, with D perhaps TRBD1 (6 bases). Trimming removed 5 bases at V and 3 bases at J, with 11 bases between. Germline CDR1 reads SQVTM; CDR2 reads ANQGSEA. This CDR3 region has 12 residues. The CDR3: CSVTRGGYEQYF. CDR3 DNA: TGCAGCGTTACACGAGGGGGCTACGAGCAGTACTTC.

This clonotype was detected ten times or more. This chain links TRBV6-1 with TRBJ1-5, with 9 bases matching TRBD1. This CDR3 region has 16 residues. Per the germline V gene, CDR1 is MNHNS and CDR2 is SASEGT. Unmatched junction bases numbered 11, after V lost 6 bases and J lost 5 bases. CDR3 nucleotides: TGTGCCAGCAGCCGAACCGGGACAGGGTTTGATCAGCCCCAGCATTTT. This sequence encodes CASSRTGTGFDQPQHF.

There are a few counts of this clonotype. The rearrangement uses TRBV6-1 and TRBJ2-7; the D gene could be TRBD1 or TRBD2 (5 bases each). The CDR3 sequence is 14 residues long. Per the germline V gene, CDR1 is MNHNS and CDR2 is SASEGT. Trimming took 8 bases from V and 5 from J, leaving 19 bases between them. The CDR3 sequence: CASAGTIYPHEQYF. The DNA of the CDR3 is TGTGCCAGCGCTGGGACCATCTACCCCCACGAGCAGTACTTC.

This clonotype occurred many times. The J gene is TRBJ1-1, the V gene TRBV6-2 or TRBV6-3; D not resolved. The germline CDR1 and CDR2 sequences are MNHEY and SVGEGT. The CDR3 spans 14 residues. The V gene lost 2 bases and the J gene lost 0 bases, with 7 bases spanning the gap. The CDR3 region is CASSYNGVNTEAFF. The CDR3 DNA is TGTGCCAGCAGTTACAATGGGGTGAACACTGAAGCTTTCTTT.

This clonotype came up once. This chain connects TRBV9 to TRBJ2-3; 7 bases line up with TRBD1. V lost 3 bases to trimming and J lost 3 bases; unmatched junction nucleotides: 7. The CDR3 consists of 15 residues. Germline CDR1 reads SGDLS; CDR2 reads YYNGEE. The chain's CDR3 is CASSDDRQGTDTQYF. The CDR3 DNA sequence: TGTGCCAGCAGCGATGATCGACAGGGAACAGATACGCAGTATTTT.

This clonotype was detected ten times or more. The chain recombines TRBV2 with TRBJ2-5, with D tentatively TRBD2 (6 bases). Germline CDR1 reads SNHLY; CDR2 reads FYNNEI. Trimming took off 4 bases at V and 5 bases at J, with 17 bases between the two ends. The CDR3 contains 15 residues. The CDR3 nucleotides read TGTGCCAGCAGTGTTCCTAGCGCCCGAGGGGAGACCCAGTACTTC. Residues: CASSVPSARGETQYF.

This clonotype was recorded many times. The CDR3 bases are TGTGCCAGCAGTGTAAGCGACAGGACCTACGAGCAGTACTTC. Residues: CASSVSDRTYEQYF. The chain has TRBV2 and TRBJ2-7, with D perhaps matching TRBD1 (6 bases). The CDR3 loop spans 14 amino acids. V lost 4 bases, J lost 2 bases, and 12 bases lay in between. The germline gives CDR1 SNHLY, CDR2 FYNNEI.

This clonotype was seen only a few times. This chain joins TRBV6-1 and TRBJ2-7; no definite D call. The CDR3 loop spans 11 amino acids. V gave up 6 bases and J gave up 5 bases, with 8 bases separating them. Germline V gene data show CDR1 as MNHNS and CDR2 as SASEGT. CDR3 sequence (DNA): TGTGCCAGCAGCCCCCAGGACGAGCAGTACTTC. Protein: CASSPQDEQYF.

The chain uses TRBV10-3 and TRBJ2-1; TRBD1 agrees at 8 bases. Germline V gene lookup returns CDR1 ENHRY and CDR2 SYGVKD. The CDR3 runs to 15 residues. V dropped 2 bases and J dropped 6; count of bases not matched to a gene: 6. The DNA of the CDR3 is TGTGCCATCAGTGAGACCGGGACAGGAATCAATGAGCAGTTCTTC. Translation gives CAISETGTGINEQFF.

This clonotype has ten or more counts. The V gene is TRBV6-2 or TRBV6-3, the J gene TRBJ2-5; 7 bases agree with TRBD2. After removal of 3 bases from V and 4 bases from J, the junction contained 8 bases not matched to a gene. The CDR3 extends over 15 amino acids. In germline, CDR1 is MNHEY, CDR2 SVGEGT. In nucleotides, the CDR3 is TGTGCCAGCAGTTATAGGCTAGCGGAGGGAGAGACCCAGTACTTC. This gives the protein CASSYRLAEGETQYF.

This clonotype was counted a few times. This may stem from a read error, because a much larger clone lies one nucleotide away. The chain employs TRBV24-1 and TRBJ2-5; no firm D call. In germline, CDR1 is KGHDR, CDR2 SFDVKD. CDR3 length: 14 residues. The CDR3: CATSNLQDQETQYF. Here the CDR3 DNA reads TGTGCCACCAGTAATTTGCAGGACCAAGAGACCCAGTACTTC.

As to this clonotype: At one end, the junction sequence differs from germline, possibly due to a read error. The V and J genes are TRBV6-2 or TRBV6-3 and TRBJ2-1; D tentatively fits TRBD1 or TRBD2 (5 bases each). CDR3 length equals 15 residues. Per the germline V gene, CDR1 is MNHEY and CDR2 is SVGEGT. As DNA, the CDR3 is TGTGCCAGCACCTTCTCCCCCGCCGGGGCCAATGAGCAGTGCTTC. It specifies CASTFSPAGANEQCF.

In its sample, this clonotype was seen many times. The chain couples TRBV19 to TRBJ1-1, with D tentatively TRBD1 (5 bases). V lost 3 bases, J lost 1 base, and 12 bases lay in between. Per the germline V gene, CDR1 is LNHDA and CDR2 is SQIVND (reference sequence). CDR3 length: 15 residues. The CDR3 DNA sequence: TGTGCCAGTAGTATCGTATTGAGGGGGAACACTGAAGCTTTCTTT. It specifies CASSIVLRGNTEAFF.

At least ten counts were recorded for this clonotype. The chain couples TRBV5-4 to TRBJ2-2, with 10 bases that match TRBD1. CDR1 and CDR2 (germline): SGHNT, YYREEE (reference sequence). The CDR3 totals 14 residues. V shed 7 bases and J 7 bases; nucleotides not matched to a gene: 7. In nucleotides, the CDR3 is TGTGCCAGCGGGGGACAGGGGATGCACGGGGAGCTGTTTTTT. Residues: CASGGQGMHGELFF.

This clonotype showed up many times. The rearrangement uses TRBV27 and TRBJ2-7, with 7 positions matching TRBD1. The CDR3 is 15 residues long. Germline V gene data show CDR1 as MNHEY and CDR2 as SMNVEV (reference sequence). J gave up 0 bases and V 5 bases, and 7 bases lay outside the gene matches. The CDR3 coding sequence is TGTGCCAGCAGTCCCCTGGACAGGAACTCCTACGAGCAGTACTTC. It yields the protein CASSPLDRNSYEQYF.

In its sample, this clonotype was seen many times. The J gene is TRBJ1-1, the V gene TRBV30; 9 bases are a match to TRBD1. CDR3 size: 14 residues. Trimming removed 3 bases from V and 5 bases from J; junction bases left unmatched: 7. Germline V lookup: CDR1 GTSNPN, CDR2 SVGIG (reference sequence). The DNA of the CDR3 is TGTGCCTGGAGGGGGGGACAGGGAGGTACTGAAGCTTTCTTT. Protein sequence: CAWRGGQGGTEAFF. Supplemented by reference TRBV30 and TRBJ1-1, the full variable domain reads SQTIHQWPATLVQPVGSPLSLECTVEGTSNPNLYWYRQAAGRGLQLLFYSVGIGQISSEVPQNLSASRPQDRQFILSSKKLLLSDSGFYLCAWRGGQGGTEAFFGQGTRLTVV.

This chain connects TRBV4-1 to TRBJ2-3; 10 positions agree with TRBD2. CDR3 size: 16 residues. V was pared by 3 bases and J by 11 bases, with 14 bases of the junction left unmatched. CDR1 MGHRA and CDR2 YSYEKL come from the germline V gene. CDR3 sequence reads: CASSHPGFLAGVEQYF. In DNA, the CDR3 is TGCGCCAGCAGCCACCCCGGGTTTCTAGCGGGAGTTGAGCAGTATTTT.

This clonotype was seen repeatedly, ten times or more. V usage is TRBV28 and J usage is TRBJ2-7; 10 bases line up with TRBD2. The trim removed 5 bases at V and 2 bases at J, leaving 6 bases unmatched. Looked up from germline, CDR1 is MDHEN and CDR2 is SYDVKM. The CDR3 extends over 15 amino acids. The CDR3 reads CASSLLLAGTYEQYF. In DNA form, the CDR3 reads TGTGCCAGCAGTCTACTACTAGCGGGAACCTACGAGCAGTACTTC.